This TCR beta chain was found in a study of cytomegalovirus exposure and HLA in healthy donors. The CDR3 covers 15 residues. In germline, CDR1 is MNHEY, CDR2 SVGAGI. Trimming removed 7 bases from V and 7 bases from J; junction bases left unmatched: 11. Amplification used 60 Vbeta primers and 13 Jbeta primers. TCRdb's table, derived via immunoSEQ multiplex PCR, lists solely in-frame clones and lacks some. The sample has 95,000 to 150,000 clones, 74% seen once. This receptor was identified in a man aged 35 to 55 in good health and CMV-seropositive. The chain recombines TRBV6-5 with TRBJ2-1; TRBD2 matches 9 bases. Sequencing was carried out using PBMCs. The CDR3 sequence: CASTRGGLARNEQFF. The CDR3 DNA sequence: TGTGCCAGCACCAGAGGCGGACTAGCGAGGAATGAGCAGTTCTTC.